The source of this TCR beta chain is a study of shared clonotypes between healthy human individuals. Whole-study findings and limits: The naive CD4 repertoires of a handful of donors were compared, and around 4.9% of clonotypes were shared. Limitation of the genetic and exposure-history diversity represented came from the few donors.

Concerning this clone itself: The antigen is undetermined. The sample has other DNA sequences that encode this CDR3 too.

Here immunoSEQ multiplex PCR was the method, and the copy in TCRdb shows in-frame clones only, minus some. The sample has 1.5 million to 2.5 million clones, less than 95% seen once. Naive CD8 cells, CD45RO-negative and positively selected for CCR7, excluded terminally differentiated effector memory CD45RA+ cells. CDR3 length: 14 amino acids. The germline CDR1 and CDR2 sequences are MNHEY and SMNVEV (reference sequence). Between the trimmed V and J ends, which lost 5 bases and 0 bases, there was a span of 11 bases. Sequencing used naive CD8+ T cells sorted from blood. This clonotype was sampled from a man aged 18 to 29 in good health. The chain carries TRBV27 and TRBJ2-7, with D unresolved. CDR3 protein: CASSPLDRSYEQYF. In DNA, the CDR3 is TGTGCCAGCAGTCCCCTAGACCGCTCCTACGAGCAGTACTTC.